Sequencing of this T cell receptor beta chain was carried out in a study of blood T cell repertoires in COVID-19. V lost 5 bases, J lost 6 bases, and 3 bases stayed unmatched. The germline V gene encodes CDR1 GTSNPN and CDR2 SVGIG (reference sequence). CDR3 size: 11 residues. Everyone who took part was roughly 18 to 89 years old, and they came from about 25 US areas. Researchers sorted participants into cohorts using their self-reported clinical history. Two negative PCRs, clearance, or symptom resolution had been documented for recovered Cohort 3 donors. Methods used by the authors: Reference gene primers were amplified, and this amplification served to estimate nucleated cell counts. TCRdb keeps only in-frame clones here, not all; method: immunoSEQ multiplex PCR. The DNA gave D and trimming, while V, J and clone size come from that table. This sample carries over 110,000 clones, about 87% of them seen once, and the ten largest clones take approximately 10%.

The sample taken for sequencing was PBMCs or T cells enriched from blood (not recorded which). The sequence was collected from a man in his sixties who had recovered from COVID-19. The chain combines TRBV30 with TRBJ1-2, with TRBD1 matching over 7 bases. The CDR3 region is CAWGQVHGYTF. CDR3 sequence (DNA): TGTGCCTGGGGACAGGTACATGGCTACACCTTC.